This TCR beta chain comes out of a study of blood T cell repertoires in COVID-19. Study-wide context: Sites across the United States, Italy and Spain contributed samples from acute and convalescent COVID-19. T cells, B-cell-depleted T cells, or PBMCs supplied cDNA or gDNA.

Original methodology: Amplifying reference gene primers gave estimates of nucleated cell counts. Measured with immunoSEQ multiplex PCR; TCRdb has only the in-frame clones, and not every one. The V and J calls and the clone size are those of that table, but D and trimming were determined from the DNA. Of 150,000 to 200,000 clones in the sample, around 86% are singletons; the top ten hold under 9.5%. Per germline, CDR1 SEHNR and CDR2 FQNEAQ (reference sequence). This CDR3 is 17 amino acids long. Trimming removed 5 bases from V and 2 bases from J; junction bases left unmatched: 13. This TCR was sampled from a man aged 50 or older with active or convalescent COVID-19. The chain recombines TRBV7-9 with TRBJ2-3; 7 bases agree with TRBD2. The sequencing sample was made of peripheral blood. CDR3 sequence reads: CASSPLGGSSPTDTQYF. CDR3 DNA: TGTGCCAGCAGCCCATTGGGCGGGAGTTCCCCCACAGATACGCAGTATTTT.